A single sample gave rise to the 28 T cell receptor beta chains below, sequenced in a study of blood T cells in healthy people across ages. A second PCR of about 7 to 12 cycles used a sample-barcoded 5' primer and a J-beta primer mix. Each CDR3 protein gets one entry after TCRdb re-called the 5' RACE reads with MiXCR. This table holds around 820,000 distinct CDR3 sequences, around 25% found once. This sample was shared with a second study, whose subject was T cells of mothers and their children.

Specimen: blood. The receptor set was obtained from a boy aged 5-17 years in good health.

This chain uses TRBV9 with TRBJ2-3; no firm D call. V was trimmed by 0 bases and J by 2 bases, leaving 13 bases between them. Germline V gene sequence: CDR1 SGDLS, CDR2 YYNGEE. This CDR3 spans 16 amino acids. CDR3 sequence reads: CASSVVSGYSTDTQYF. CDR3 sequence (DNA): TGTGCCAGCAGCGTAGTTTCCGGGTACTCCACAGATACGCAGTATTTT.

This clonotype has just one count. The rearrangement links TRBV5-1 to TRBJ2-1, with 10 bases that match TRBD2. V shed 4 bases and J 7 bases; nucleotides not matched to a gene: 8. The CDR3 sequence is 15 residues long. Per germline, CDR1 SGHRS and CDR2 YFSETQ. CDR3: CASSRLAGYENEQFF. CDR3 coding DNA: TGCGCCAGCAGCAGACTAGCGGGCTACGAGAATGAGCAGTTCTTC.

This clonotype was seen more than once but under ten times. This chain links TRBV29-1 with TRBJ2-7; D remains unclear. CDR3 length equals 12 residues. Germline loops: CDR1 SQVTM, CDR2 ANQGSEA. Trimming removed 0 bases at V and 2 bases at J, with 5 bases between. The CDR3 nucleotides read TGCAGCGTTGAAGATGCGGCCTACGAGCAGTACTTC. It is translated as CSVEDAAYEQYF.

This chain connects TRBV29-1 to TRBJ2-3; D is tentatively TRBD1 or TRBD2 (5 bases each). Trimming took off 8 bases at V and 6 bases at J, with 24 bases between the two ends. This CDR3 comprises 15 residues. Per germline, CDR1 SQVTM and CDR2 ANQGSEA. The CDR3 here is CSSNPPGGVADTQYF. The CDR3 bases are TGCAGCTCCAATCCGCCTGGGGGTGTAGCGGATACGCAGTATTTT.

The chain combines TRBV29-1 with TRBJ2-1; D remains ambiguous. Trimming removed 4 bases from V and 3 bases from J, with 13 bases in between. CDR1 and CDR2 from the germline V gene are SQVTM and ANQGSEA. The CDR3 consists of 14 residues. The CDR3 protein is CSVGRVICYNEQFF. In DNA, the CDR3 is TGCAGCGTTGGAAGGGTTATATGCTACAATGAGCAGTTCTTC.

The chain links TRBV9 to TRBJ2-1; D is uncertain. Trimming shortened V by 3 bases and J by 8 bases, and 6 bases separated the two germline ends. The germline CDR1 and CDR2 sequences are SGDLS and YYNGEE. CDR3 length: 11 amino acids. CDR3 loop: CASSGGYEQFF. CDR3 DNA: TGTGCCAGCAGCGGTGGCTATGAGCAGTTCTTC.

The chain has TRBV7-2 and TRBJ2-2; D is possibly TRBD1 or TRBD2 (6 bases each). V shed 1 base and J shed 0 bases, with 15 bases lying between them. CDR1 is SGHTA and CDR2 is FQGNSA in the germline V gene. CDR3 length: 18 residues. The CDR3 protein is CASSLERMGGPNTGELFF. In DNA form, the CDR3 reads TGTGCCAGCAGCTTAGAGAGAATGGGGGGCCCGAACACCGGGGAGCTGTTTTTT. Full variable domain (outside the CDR3, taken from reference TRBV7-2 and TRBJ2-2): GAGVSQSPSNKVTEKGKDVELRCDPISGHTALYWYRQSLGQGLEFLIYFQGNSAPDKSGLPSDRFSAERTGGSVSTLTIQRTQQEDSAVYLCASSLERMGGPNTGELFFGEGSRLTVL.

This clonotype has just a few counts. This chain links TRBV12-3 or TRBV12-4 with TRBJ2-1; either TRBD1 or TRBD2 may supply D (5 bases each). The CDR3 spans 17 residues. Trimming left V 2 bases short and J 4 bases short, with 18 bases between. CDR3 residues: CASSLREKRWGYNEQFF. CDR3 sequence (DNA): TGTGCCAGCAGTTTAAGAGAGAAACGATGGGGGTACAATGAGCAGTTCTTC.

The chain is built from TRBV10-3 and TRBJ1-1, with D uncertain. V was clipped by 4 bases and J by 5 bases, with 17 bases between them. Germline values: CDR1 ENHRY, CDR2 SYGVKD. The length of the CDR3 is 15 residues. The CDR3 region has the DNA TGTGCCATCAGTGGAAATATCGGGATCGAAACTGAAGCTTTCTTT. Its translation is CAISGNIGIETEAFF.

CDR3 region: CSASQGPGAVREAFF. The CDR3, as DNA: TGCAGTGCTTCACAGGGCCCTGGAGCCGTCAGGGAAGCTTTCTTT. The chain links TRBV20-1 to TRBJ1-1, with D possibly matching TRBD1 (6 bases). Per germline, CDR1 DFQATT and CDR2 SNEGSKA (reference sequence). CDR3 length equals 15 residues. V lost 5 bases and J lost 8, with 24 bases in between.

The rearrangement uses TRBV5-1 and TRBJ2-1; 8 bases agree with TRBD2. CDR3 length equals 14 residues. V was clipped by 4 bases and J by 4 bases; unmatched bases: 4. Germline CDR1 SGHRS, CDR2 YFSETQ. CDR3 sequence reads: CASSAIAGYNEQFF. As DNA, the CDR3 is TGCGCCAGCAGCGCCATAGCGGGGTACAATGAGCAGTTCTTC.

About this clonotype itself: A junction end diverges from the germline sequence, so it may reflect a read error. The CDR3 DNA is TGTGCTAGCAGCTTAGGTGGGAGAGGGATCCAAGAGACCCAGTGCTTC. It codes for CASSLGGRGIQETQCF. J is TRBJ2-5 and V is TRBV7-7, with a weak D call TRBD2 (5 bases). This CDR3 region has 16 residues. Germline CDR1 is SSHAT and CDR2 is FNYEAQ (reference sequence).

The sample holds many counts of this clonotype. The DNA of the CDR3 is TGCAGGCTCCCGGCATACTATGGCTACACCTTC. Its translation is CRLPAYYGYTF. The chain combines TRBV20-1 with TRBJ1-2; D ambiguous. This CDR3 has 11 amino acids. Germline assignment: CDR1 DFQATT and CDR2 SNEGSKA (reference sequence).

The chain uses TRBV29-1 and TRBJ2-5; D unclear. CDR3 size: 13 residues. The ends were cut back, 3 bases at V and 5 bases at J, with 13 bases in the middle. Germline V gene lookup returns CDR1 SQVTM and CDR2 ANQGSEA. CDR3 nucleotide sequence: TGCAGCGTTGATGGGGATAATCTGGAGACCCAGTACTTC. Residues: CSVDGDNLETQYF.

V and J are TRBV4-2 and TRBJ2-6; the D gene could be TRBD1 or TRBD2 (5 bases each). The CDR3 is 17 amino acids. Germline V CDR1 and CDR2: LGHNA, YNFKEQ. Trimming took off 2 bases at V and 0 bases at J, with 11 bases between the two ends. CDR3 sequence: CASSQSGRSSGANVLTF. CDR3 DNA: TGTGCCAGCAGCCAATCGGGACGGAGCTCTGGGGCCAACGTCCTGACTTTC.

This chain uses TRBV24-1 with TRBJ2-5; D may match TRBD1 or TRBD2 (6 bases each). This CDR3 is built from 19 residues. V lost 4 bases and J 5 bases, leaving 28 bases between the germline ends. Per germline, CDR1 KGHDR and CDR2 SFDVKD. The CDR3 here is CATSDPRGLGAQREETQYF. CDR3 coding DNA: TGTGCCACCAGTGACCCCAGGGGTTTGGGTGCCCAACGGGAGGAGACCCAGTACTTC.

The chain links TRBV4-3 to TRBJ2-5; the match to TRBD2 covers 10 bases. The CDR3 covers 18 residues. Unmatched junction bases numbered 7, after V lost 0 bases and J lost 0 bases. Germline V gene sequence: CDR1 LGHNA, CDR2 YSLEER. Here the CDR3 reads CASSQDGIAGGHQETQYF. The CDR3 bases are TGCGCCAGCAGCCAAGATGGGATAGCGGGGGGCCACCAAGAGACCCAGTACTTC.

This sequence joins TRBV6-2 or TRBV6-3 and TRBJ2-1; perhaps TRBD1 as D (6 bases). The CDR3 runs 16 residues. V was cut by 2 bases and J by 12 bases, with 23 bases left in between. Germline V gene sequence: CDR1 MNHEY, CDR2 SVGEGT. The CDR3 reads CASSYGAGESGYGQFF. In nucleotides, the CDR3 is TGTGCCAGCAGTTACGGGGCAGGGGAATCAGGATATGGGCAGTTCTTC.

This clonotype has just one count. This chain links TRBV5-1 with TRBJ2-1, with D perhaps assigned TRBD1 or TRBD2 (5 bases each). The CDR3 is 14 amino acids. V lost 5 bases, J lost 4 bases, and 13 bases lay in between. The germline CDR1 and CDR2 sequences are SGHRS and YFSETQ. The CDR3 region has the DNA TGCGCCAGCAGTGAGGGGTCCCTTTACAATGAGCAGTTCTTC. Its protein product is CASSEGSLYNEQFF. The complete variable domain, with remaining parts taken from reference TRBV5-1 and TRBJ2-1, reads KAGVTQTPRYLIKTRGQQVTLSCSPISGHRSVSWYQQTPGQGLQFLFEYFSETQRNKGNFPGRFSGRQFSNSRSEMNVSTLELGDSALYLCASSEGSLYNEQFFGPGTRLTVL.

This clonotype was counted between two and nine times. The V gene is TRBV7-2, the J gene TRBJ2-2, with unresolved D. V shed 0 bases and J shed 4 bases, with 3 bases lying between them. Germline V lookup: CDR1 SGHTA, CDR2 FQGNSA. There are 13 residues in the CDR3. CDR3 coding DNA: TGTGCCAGCAGCTTAGCTTTCACCGGGGAGCTGTTTTTT. This gives the protein CASSLAFTGELFF.

This clonotype turned up a few times. The J gene is TRBJ1-4, the V gene TRBV7-2; the D gene is possibly TRBD1 (6 bases). Germline loops: CDR1 SGHTA, CDR2 FQGNSA. The V gene lost 2 bases and the J gene lost 4 bases, with 14 bases spanning the gap. The CDR3 is 16 residues long. The CDR3 sequence: CASSLRRGAVNEKLFF. The CDR3 DNA reads as TGTGCCAGCAGCTTACGGCGGGGGGCGGTTAATGAAAAACTGTTTTTT.

This clonotype was seen only a few times. This chain joins TRBV6-5 and TRBJ2-5; 7 bases align to TRBD2. The assigned J gene may be wrong: the sequence end matches TRBJ2-7 better. Germline CDR1 and CDR2: MNHEY and SVGAGI. The CDR3 is 17 residues long. This chain's CDR3 is CASSYERPGGTTYEQYF. For the CDR3, the DNA is TGTGCCAGCAGTTACGAGAGACCGGGGGGAACTACCTACGAGCAGTACTTC.

J is TRBJ1-2 and V is TRBV2; TRBD1 aligns across 7 bases. The CDR3 spans 14 residues. The V segment lost 7 bases and the J segment 5 bases; nucleotides outside the gene matches: 10. The germline V gene encodes CDR1 SNHLY and CDR2 FYNNEI. CDR3 coding DNA: TGTGCCAGCAAGATCCAGGGGGAATGGTATGGCTACACCTTC. It yields the protein CASKIQGEWYGYTF.

This chain links TRBV13 with TRBJ2-7; D is unclear. Trimming shortened V by 1 base and J by 9 bases, and 10 bases separated the two germline ends. Germline-derived CDR1 and CDR2 are PRHDT and FYEKMQ (reference sequence). The CDR3 covers 12 residues. DNA of the CDR3: TGTGCCAGCAGCTTAGAAACGTCCGTGCAGTACTTC. The encoded protein is CASSLETSVQYF. Variable domain in full (rest from reference TRBV13 and TRBJ2-7): AAGVIQSPRHLIKEKRETATLKCYPIPRHDTVYWYQQGPGQDPQFLISFYEKMQSDKGSIPDRFSAQQFSDYHSELNMSSLELGDSALYFCASSLETSVQYFGPGTRLTVT.

V usage is TRBV19 and J usage is TRBJ2-5, with 11 positions matching TRBD1. The J call may not be correct, given that the DNA end is closer to TRBJ2-1. This CDR3 spans 15 amino acids. The germline CDR1 and CDR2 sequences are LNHDA and SQIVND (reference sequence). CDR3 bases: TGTGCCAGTAGTCCCCGGACAGGGGGCATCGATGAGCAGTTCTTC. As protein: CASSPRTGGIDEQFF.

In this sample, this clonotype turned up a few times. The chain recombines TRBV29-1 with TRBJ2-1; D uncertain. The J call is in doubt because the DNA end fits TRBJ2-7 better. Germline V gene lookup returns CDR1 SQVTM and CDR2 ANQGSEA. The CDR3 length is 11 residues. The CDR3 loop reads CSVETVGEQYF. The CDR3 nucleotides read TGCAGCGTTGAAACGGTAGGCGAGCAGTACTTC.

The rearrangement joins TRBV11-2 to TRBJ2-7; 14 bases agree with TRBD2. This CDR3 spans 19 amino acids. V was pared by 4 bases and J by 0 bases, with 11 bases of the junction left unmatched. Germline CDR1 reads SGHAT; CDR2 reads FQNNGV. DNA of the CDR3: TGTGCCAGCAGCTCCTACTGGACTAGCGGGGGGCAGAGCTCCTACGAGCAGTACTTC. It yields the protein CASSSYWTSGGQSSYEQYF. The variable domain in full, with the rest retrieved from reference TRBV11-2 and TRBJ2-7, is EAGVAQSPRYKIIEKRQSVAFWCNPISGHATLYWYQQILGQGPKLLIQFQNNGVVDDSQLPKDRFSAERLKGVDSTLKIQPAKLEDSAVYLCASSSYWTSGGQSSYEQYFGPGTRLTVT.

The J gene is TRBJ2-7, the V gene TRBV7-9; TRBD1 or TRBD2 may be the D gene (5 bases each). The CDR3 has 12 amino acids. Germline-derived CDR1 and CDR2 are SEHNR and FQNEAQ (reference sequence). V was shortened by 4 bases and J by 6 bases, with 10 bases between the two germline ends. The DNA for the CDR3 is TGTGCCAGCAGCTCCGGGACGCCCGAGCAGTACTTC. Translated: CASSSGTPEQYF.